These 32 T cell receptor beta chains were all obtained from the same sample, sequenced in a study of blood T cell repertoires in COVID-19. The table came from immunoSEQ multiplex PCR; TCRdb's copy has only in-frame clones and leaves some out. The sample has about 80,000 clones; around 83% are singletons. The source material was peripheral blood. All receptors come from a human donor in a cohort sampled during active COVID-19.

This chain joins TRBV19 and TRBJ2-2, with 7 bases matching TRBD1. This CDR3 spans 15 amino acids. Trimming took 7 bases from V and 2 from J; bases not matched to a gene: 7. The germline V gene has CDR1 LNHDA and CDR2 SQIVND (reference sequence). CDR3 sequence reads: CASKVGTANTGELFF. The CDR3 nucleotides read TGTGCCAGTAAGGTGGGGACAGCTAACACCGGGGAGCTGTTTTTT. Complete variable domain (other parts from reference TRBV19 and TRBJ2-2): DGGITQSPKYLFRKEGQNVTLSCEQNLNHDAMYWYRQDPGQGLRLIYYSQIVNDFQKGDIAEGYSVSREKKESFPLTVTSAQKNPTAFYLCASKVGTANTGELFFGEGSRLTVL.

J is TRBJ2-7 and V is TRBV7-2; 9 bases agree with TRBD1. Losses at the gene ends were 2 bases for V and 1 base for J; bases not matched to a gene: 6. There are 16 residues in the CDR3. Germline values: CDR1 SGHTA, CDR2 FQGNSA. The CDR3 is CASSLMPGQGSYEQYF. CDR3 DNA sequence: TGTGCCAGCAGCTTAATGCCGGGACAGGGTTCCTACGAGCAGTACTTC.

The chain uses TRBV28 and TRBJ2-3; tentatively, D is TRBD2 (7 bases). The CDR3 is 16 amino acids. CDR1 and CDR2 (germline): MDHEN, SYDVKM. Deletions cut 8 bases from V and 1 base from J, with 19 bases between. The CDR3 loop is CASAPGRGGGTDTQYF. The CDR3 nucleotides are TGTGCCAGCGCCCCGGGGAGAGGGGGGGGCACAGATACGCAGTATTTT.

The V gene is TRBV9, the J gene TRBJ2-3, with D possibly TRBD2 on 6 matching bases. Trimming stripped 3 bases from V and 1 base from J, with 18 bases between. Germline lookup yields CDR1 SGDLS and CDR2 YYNGEE. The CDR3 is 17 amino acids. The CDR3: CASSDQVKRAGTDTQYF. CDR3 coding DNA: TGTGCCAGCAGCGACCAGGTCAAGCGGGCAGGCACAGATACGCAGTATTTT.

V usage is TRBV19 and J usage is TRBJ2-3; a possible D gene is TRBD2 (6 bases). V lost 0 bases, J lost 7 bases, and 14 bases lay in between. Germline CDR1 LNHDA, CDR2 SQIVND (reference sequence). The length of the CDR3 is 15 residues. The CDR3: CASSIEGGKLNTQYF. CDR3 coding DNA: TGTGCCAGTAGTATAGAAGGCGGGAAGTTGAATACGCAGTATTTT.

The chain employs TRBV21-1 and TRBJ2-2; TRBD2 is taken as the D call from the table, unchecked against the DNA. TRBV21-1 is listed as a pseudogene. The CDR3 loop spans 19 amino acids. The CDR3 loop reads CASSKAVGSHLPNTGELFF. The CDR3 region has the DNA TGTGCCAGCAGCAAAGCCGTCGGGTCTCACCTGCCGAACACCGGGGAGCTGTTTTTT.

This sequence joins TRBV5-6 and TRBJ2-5; 7 bases fit TRBD2. The ends lost 3 bases at V and 7 bases at J; junction bases unmatched: 3. The length of the CDR3 is 12 residues. CDR1 and CDR2 from the germline V gene are SGHDT and YYEEEE. This chain's CDR3 is CASSSGGGTQYF. The CDR3 bases are TGTGCCAGCAGCTCTGGGGGGGGGACCCAGTACTTC. Variable domain in full (rest from reference TRBV5-6 and TRBJ2-5): DAGVTQSPTHLIKTRGQQVTLRCSPKSGHDTVSWYQQALGQGPQFIFQYYEEEERQRGNFPDRFSGHQFPNYSSELNVNALLLGDSALYLCASSSGGGTQYFGPGTRLLVL.

The rearrangement uses TRBV28 and TRBJ1-1, with D possibly TRBD1 on 6 matching bases. The V end lost 5 bases, the J end lost 3 bases, and 16 bases lay between the germline ends. CDR3 length: 15 residues. Per the germline V gene, CDR1 is MDHEN and CDR2 is SYDVKM. The CDR3 region is CASSEQGLVDTEAFF. The DNA of the CDR3 is TGTGCCAGCAGTGAACAGGGTCTAGTAGACACTGAAGCTTTCTTT.

The rearrangement uses TRBV2 and TRBJ1-3; TRBD1 might be the D (6 bases). The CDR3 has 15 residues. Between the trimmed V and J ends, which lost 5 bases and 0 bases, there was a span of 11 bases. Germline CDR1 reads SNHLY; CDR2 reads FYNNEI. CDR3 protein: CASSPDRSSGNTIYF. The CDR3, as DNA: TGTGCCAGCAGTCCCGACAGGAGCTCTGGAAACACCATATATTTT.

This clone was observed a handful of times. The chain uses TRBV5-6 and TRBJ2-1, with 9 bases lining up with TRBD1. The CDR3 is made up of 13 amino acids. The J segment lost 13 bases and the V segment lost 4 bases, leaving 9 bases of the junction unmatched. CDR1 is SGHDT and CDR2 is YYEEEE in the germline V gene. Here the CDR3 DNA reads TGTGCCAGCAGCCCCAACAGGGGGCAGGGACAGTTCTTC. Residues: CASSPNRGQGQFF.

The chain is built from TRBV9 and TRBJ2-3; 11 bases align to TRBD2. V dropped 0 bases and J dropped 8; count of bases not matched to a gene: 2. This CDR3 comprises 14 residues. The germline gives CDR1 SGDLS, CDR2 YYNGEE. The CDR3 loop is CASSVVLAGGTQYF. CDR3 in DNA: TGTGCCAGCAGCGTAGTCCTAGCGGGGGGTACGCAGTATTTT.

There are a few counts of this clone. The J gene is TRBJ2-7, the V gene TRBV12-5; the match to TRBD2 covers 10 bases. J was trimmed by 2 bases and V by 8 bases; bases with no gene match: 6. CDR3 length: 14 residues. CDR1 is LGHNT, CDR2 FRNRAP, per germline. The CDR3 sequence: CASLSGRGTYEQYF. Written as DNA, the CDR3 is TGTGCTAGTTTAAGCGGGAGGGGAACCTACGAGCAGTACTTC.

V and J are TRBV5-1 and TRBJ1-2, with D unresolved. V shed 2 bases and J shed 7 bases, with 12 bases lying between them. This CDR3 contains 13 residues. The germline gives CDR1 SGHRS, CDR2 YFSETQ. The CDR3 DNA reads as TGCGCCAGCAGCTTCCGGCAGGATGGTGGCTACACCTTC. Its translation is CASSFRQDGGYTF.

V is TRBV7-9 and J is TRBJ1-1, with D possibly TRBD1 on 6 matching bases. Germline values: CDR1 SEHNR, CDR2 FQNEAQ (reference sequence). This CDR3 has 14 amino acids. Trimming took 3 bases from V and 2 from J, leaving 10 bases between them. The CDR3 DNA reads as TGTGCCAGCAGCTTCGGACAGAAAAACACTGAAGCTTTCTTT. It is translated as CASSFGQKNTEAFF. Together with reference TRBV7-9 and TRBJ1-1, the CDR3 gives the full variable domain: DTGVSQNPRHKITKRGQNVTFRCDPISEHNRLYWYRQTLGQGPEFLTYFQNEAQLEKSRLLSDRFSAERPKGSFSTLEIQRTEQGDSAMYLCASSFGQKNTEAFFGQGTRLTVV.

The V gene is TRBV30, the J gene TRBJ1-1; D unclear. V lost 1 base to trimming and J lost 10 bases, with 10 bases between them. CDR1 is GTSNPN and CDR2 is SVGIG in the germline V gene (reference sequence). This CDR3 comprises 11 residues. The CDR3 nucleotides are TGTGCCTGGAGTGGGAGGGAGGCAGCTTTCTTT. This codes for CAWSGREAAFF.

This chain connects TRBV7-9 to TRBJ1-1; the match to TRBD1 covers 9 bases. The CDR3 extends over 15 amino acids. V lost 2 bases and J lost 5; bases outside the gene matches: 6. The germline V gene has CDR1 SEHNR and CDR2 FQNEAQ (reference sequence). The CDR3 coding sequence is TGTGCCAGCAGCTTACCGACAGGGGGAGGAACTGAAGCTTTCTTT. It codes for CASSLPTGGGTEAFF.

There are a few counts of this clone. This chain links TRBV2 with TRBJ2-4; TRBD2 might be the D (5 bases). V lost 8 bases and J lost 9, with 11 bases in between. In germline, CDR1 is SNHLY, CDR2 FYNNEI. This CDR3 is 11 amino acids long. The DNA for the CDR3 is TGTGCCAGCGCCCGGGAAAGCATTCAGTACTTC. It translates to CASARESIQYF.

The V and J genes are TRBV30 and TRBJ1-5; D is uncertain. V shed 2 bases and J shed 1 base, with 12 bases lying between them. The CDR3 covers 15 residues. CDR1 and CDR2 (germline): GTSNPN, SVGIG (reference sequence). The CDR3 sequence is CAWSKSRQSNQPQHF. The CDR3 nucleotides are TGTGCCTGGAGTAAGTCCAGACAAAGCAATCAGCCCCAGCATTTT.

This clone has just a few counts. The chain recombines TRBV29-1 with TRBJ1-5; 11 bases fit TRBD1. The germline V gene has CDR1 SQVTM and CDR2 ANQGSEA. The length of the CDR3 is 16 residues. V dropped 8 bases and J dropped 8; count of bases not matched to a gene: 17. DNA for the CDR3: TGCAGCTCCCCTTTTTGGGGACAGGGGGAGATTAAGCCCCAGCATTTT. Translation: CSSPFWGQGEIKPQHF. Supplemented by reference TRBV29-1 and TRBJ1-5, the full variable domain reads SAVISQKPSRDICQRGTSLTIQCQVDSQVTMMFWYRQQPGQSLTLIATANQGSEATYESGFVIDKFPISRPNLTFSTLTVSNMSPEDSSIYLCSSPFWGQGEIKPQHFGDGTRLSIL.

The table lists this clone with a few counts. CDR3 in amino acids: CASSVAGDYEQYF. The CDR3 bases are TGTGCCAGCAGCGTAGCCGGAGACTACGAGCAGTACTTC. The chain recombines TRBV9 with TRBJ2-7; D is unclear. The V end lost 0 bases, the J end lost 3 bases, and 7 bases lay between the germline ends. The CDR3 covers 13 residues. The germline CDR1 and CDR2 sequences are SGDLS and YYNGEE. Together with reference TRBV9 and TRBJ2-7, the CDR3 gives the full variable domain: DSGVTQTPKHLITATGQRVTLRCSPRSGDLSVYWYQQSLDQGLQFLIQYYNGEERAKGNILERFSAQQFPDLHSELNLSSLELGDSALYFCASSVAGDYEQYFGPGTRLTVT.

This clone has just one count. The J gene is TRBJ1-5, the V gene TRBV9, with 8 bases that match TRBD1. This CDR3 region has 14 residues. Germline V gene data show CDR1 as SGDLS and CDR2 as YYNGEE. V trimming: 4 bases; J trimming: 5 bases; junction bases outside the gene matches: 5. CDR3 loop: CASSLDREYQPQHF. CDR3 DNA: TGTGCCAGCAGCCTGGACAGGGAATATCAGCCCCAGCATTTT.

The chain couples TRBV2 to TRBJ1-5; D is unresolved. The CDR3 is 14 amino acids. The germline V gene encodes CDR1 SNHLY and CDR2 FYNNEI. Trimming took 1 base from V and 6 from J, leaving 10 bases between them. The CDR3: CASSEEAGSQPQHF. CDR3 nucleotide sequence: TGTGCCAGCAGTGAAGAGGCGGGTAGTCAGCCCCAGCATTTT.

The rearrangement joins TRBV14 to TRBJ1-3; tentatively, D is TRBD1 (5 bases). Germline CDR1 SGHDN, CDR2 FVKESK. V shed 1 base and J shed 3 bases, with 7 bases lying between them. The CDR3 is made up of 14 amino acids. The CDR3 protein is CASSQAQGGNTIYF. The CDR3 nucleotides read TGTGCCAGCAGCCAAGCTCAGGGTGGAAACACCATATATTTT.

The V gene is TRBV10-3, the J gene TRBJ2-1; TRBD1 matches 9 bases. The trim removed 5 bases at V and 0 bases at J, leaving 2 bases unmatched. Germline assignment: CDR1 ENHRY and CDR2 SYGVKD. The CDR3 runs to 15 residues. The CDR3 here is CAISPDRGSYNEQFF. In nucleotides, the CDR3 is TGTGCCATCAGTCCGGACAGGGGCTCCTACAATGAGCAGTTCTTC.

The rearrangement uses TRBV11-3 and TRBJ2-7; D possibly corresponds to TRBD1 (5 bases). The CDR3 loop spans 14 amino acids. The V end lost 2 bases, the J end lost 3 bases, and 11 bases lay between the germline ends. Germline values: CDR1 SGHNT, CDR2 YENEEA. DNA for the CDR3: TGTGCCAGCAGCTTAAGGAGCAGGGACTACGAGCAGTACTTC. As protein: CASSLRSRDYEQYF.

The gene calls are TRBV27 and TRBJ2-7; 8 nucleotides align to TRBD1. The junction had 3 bases not matched to a gene; V was cut back by 5 bases and J by 3 bases. The CDR3 has 13 amino acids. Germline loops: CDR1 MNHEY, CDR2 SMNVEV (reference sequence). The CDR3 spells CASSTGQVYEQYF. CDR3 nucleotide sequence: TGTGCCAGCAGTACGGGACAGGTCTACGAGCAGTACTTC.

This chain joins TRBV27 and TRBJ2-3; 7 positions agree with TRBD1. CDR1 and CDR2 from the germline V gene are MNHEY and SMNVEV (reference sequence). The CDR3 runs 15 residues. The junction had 8 bases not matched to a gene; V was cut back by 2 bases and J by 6 bases. In nucleotides, the CDR3 is TGTGCCAGCAGTTTAGCGTCAGGGGGACGGGATACGCAGTATTTT. Amino acids: CASSLASGGRDTQYF.

The rearrangement uses TRBV9 and TRBJ2-1; 15 bases line up with TRBD2. The V gene end was trimmed by 4 bases and the J gene end by 4 bases; junction bases not matched to a gene: 6. This CDR3 has 17 amino acids. Germline V CDR1 and CDR2: SGDLS, YYNGEE. The CDR3 DNA sequence: TGTGCCAGCAGCTCGAGGACTAGCGGGGGGGCTTACAATGAGCAGTTCTTC. It is translated as CASSSRTSGGAYNEQFF.

The J gene is TRBJ1-5, the V gene TRBV6-5; possible D gene TRBD1, 5 bases. With 8 bases removed from V and 1 base from J, the gap between germline ends came to 9 bases. Germline lookup yields CDR1 MNHEY and CDR2 SVGAGI. There are 13 residues in the CDR3. The CDR3 loop reads CASVGGSNQPQHF. CDR3 DNA sequence: TGTGCCAGCGTCGGGGGGAGCAATCAGCCCCAGCATTTT.

For the CDR3, the DNA is TGTGCCAGCAGCTTACGGGGAGAAGGCTACACCTTC. Residues: CASSLRGEGYTF. The rearrangement links TRBV7-9 to TRBJ1-2; D is unresolved. The ends were cut back, 2 bases at V and 8 bases at J, with 9 bases in the middle. The germline V gene has CDR1 SEHNR and CDR2 FQNEAQ (reference sequence). The CDR3 totals 12 residues.

This clone showed up just once. The genes are TRBV28 and TRBJ1-6, with D perhaps TRBD1 (6 bases). Germline V CDR1 and CDR2: MDHEN, SYDVKM. V lost 8 bases to trimming and J lost 3 bases, with 11 bases between them. The CDR3 consists of 14 residues. DNA for the CDR3: TGTGCCAGCTTTCCGGGACACTATAATTCACCCCTCCACTTT. It is translated as CASFPGHYNSPLHF.

V and J are TRBV30 and TRBJ1-1, with no clear D. Per germline, CDR1 GTSNPN and CDR2 SVGIG (reference sequence). V lost 4 bases and J lost 2, with 8 bases in between. This CDR3 has 12 amino acids. Written as DNA, the CDR3 is TGTGCCTGGACCCGGGGAAACACTGAAGCTTTCTTT. Its protein product is CAWTRGNTEAFF.